This T cell receptor beta chain was obtained from a study of T cell responses to AZD1222 COVID-19 vaccine. A note on this clone: Its specificity is unknown.

Repertoires were generated with immunoSEQ multiplex PCR, while TCRdb's copy carries only in-frame clones and drops some. The profile shows about 130,000 clones, about 87% of them singletons. The V gene's germline CDR1 is SGHTA and CDR2 FQGNSA. V lost 5 bases to trimming and J lost 13 bases, with 12 bases between them. CDR3 size: 12 residues. Study-wide findings and caveats: Increases in Spike-specific TCR breadth and depth were seen after two AZD1222 doses. Repertoires in all cases were sampled only once the peak T cell response had passed.

The clonotype was recovered from an adult in good health. Sequences were derived from peripheral blood, sampled on day 0 of AZD1222 vaccination. The rearrangement joins TRBV7-2 to TRBJ1-6; D gene uncertain. The CDR3 protein is CASSQDFPPLHF. In DNA form, the CDR3 reads TGTGCCAGCAGCCAGGACTTCCCTCCCCTCCACTTT.